The clone carrying this T cell receptor (beta chain) was counted a few times. During its preparation, the TCRbeta library received unique molecular identifiers. TCRdb reanalysed the PCR reads using MiXCR and keeps one entry per CDR3 protein. The sample shows about 460,000 distinct CDR3 sequences, 9.5% to 15% of them seen only once. The data are from a study of T-cell reconstitution after alpha-beta-depleted transplantation in children. This clonotype was obtained from a human donor who donated a stem cell graft to a child with combined immunodeficiency. This sample comprised PBMCs from the stem cell graft donor, obtained from the stem cell graft.

For the CDR3, the DNA is TGCAGTGCCACCCCCCCACGGAGTGAGCAGTTCTTC. Translating gives CSATPPRSEQFF. J is TRBJ2-1 and V is TRBV20-1; D remains unclear. Germline values: CDR1 DFQATT, CDR2 SNEGSKA (reference sequence). V lost 6 bases and J lost 9, with 15 bases in between. The CDR3 is made up of 12 amino acids.